This T cell receptor (beta chain) was captured in a study of Graves' ophthalmopathy and Graves' hyperthyroidism. This clonotype was seen many times. Its antigen is still unknown. RNA transcripts served as template for amplifying TCR beta CDR3 sequences. Second-round multiplex PCR came after a first-round RT-PCR that employed HTBI primers. TCRdb independently ran MiXCR on the multiplex PCR reads; one entry per CDR3 protein. The data hold 300,000 to 350,000 distinct CDR3 sequences, with roughly a sixth observed a single time. Regarding the study as a whole: Discrimination between ophthalmopathy and stable hyperthyroidism by a 13-signature model showed more than 85% sensitivity and about 80% specificity.

Exclusion covered patients with other autoimmune diseases or uncontrolled infections (as well as pregnancy or lactation). Diagnosis used clinical symptoms, serum thyroxine, TRAb, thyroid ultrasound and orbital computed tomography. The CDR3 covers 13 residues. From germline, CDR1 is MDHEN and CDR2 SYDVKM. V was pared by 5 bases and J by 9 bases, with 16 bases between. The V gene is TRBV28, the J gene TRBJ1-1; tentatively, D is TRBD1 (6 bases). This TCR came from an adult man with Graves' ophthalmopathy. The source material was peripheral blood. The CDR3 nucleotides read TGTGCCAGCAGTGATGCCACAGGGACAAAAGCTTTCTTT. Protein sequence: CASSDATGTKAFF.